One and the same sample provided the 6 T cell receptor beta chains below, sequenced in a study of cytomegalovirus exposure and HLA in healthy donors. Use of 60 Vbeta and 13 Jbeta primers characterized the PCR. Assay used: immunoSEQ multiplex PCR; TCRdb lists only in-frame clones, some missing. The top ten hold 5.2% of the sample, which has approximately 99,000 clones, around 85% seen once. What was sequenced was PBMCs. These receptors all stem from a man in his forties in good health and CMV-seropositive.

This chain uses TRBV6-1 with TRBJ1-5; D gene unclear. Trimming shortened V by 3 bases and J by 10 bases, and 16 bases separated the two germline ends. CDR3 length equals 14 residues. Germline V gives CDR1 MNHNS, CDR2 SASEGT. The CDR3 is CASSDLETRVPQHF. The CDR3 DNA follows: TGTGCCAGCAGTGATCTGGAAACCCGGGTCCCCCAGCATTTT.

The CDR3 DNA reads TGTGCCAGCATAGAGCACGCAGGGGGCCCAGATACGCAGTATTTT. Its translation: CASIEHAGGPDTQYF. This chain connects TRBV6-1 to TRBJ2-3; 8 nucleotides agree with TRBD1. In germline, CDR1 is MNHNS, CDR2 SASEGT. V dropped 7 bases and J dropped 4; count of bases not matched to a gene: 10. CDR3 length equals 15 residues.

The gene calls are TRBV4-1 and TRBJ2-2, with D perhaps matching TRBD1 (5 bases). CDR1 is MGHRA and CDR2 is YSYEKL in the germline V gene. Trimming removed 4 bases from V and 5 bases from J, with 20 bases in between. This CDR3 has 17 residues. As DNA, the CDR3 is TGCGCCAGCAGCCCCGTTGTCGCAGGGTCCCGAACCGGGGAGCTGTTTTTT. Translating it yields CASSPVVAGSRTGELFF.

This clone was detected only a few times. V gene TRBV30 combines with J gene TRBJ2-1; 8 bases match TRBD2. Looked up from germline, CDR1 is GTSNPN and CDR2 is SVGIG (reference sequence). V dropped 3 bases and J dropped 7; count of bases not matched to a gene: 5. CDR3 size: 13 residues. This CDR3 reads CAWRASGSNEQFF. The DNA for the CDR3 is TGTGCCTGGAGAGCTAGCGGGTCTAATGAGCAGTTCTTC.

This clone was seen once. The chain combines TRBV7-3 with TRBJ2-1; no definite D call. V dropped 2 bases and J dropped 7 bases, with 6 bases sitting between them. CDR1 is SGHTA, CDR2 FQGTGA, per germline. This CDR3 is built from 12 residues. Here the CDR3 DNA reads TGTGCCAGCAGCTTACCAGGAAATGAGCAGTTCTTC. It yields the protein CASSLPGNEQFF.

The chain carries TRBV7-2 and TRBJ1-2, with D perhaps matching TRBD1 (5 bases). The CDR3 has 13 amino acids. The germline CDR1 and CDR2 sequences are SGHTA and FQGNSA. The ends were cut back, 2 bases at V and 5 bases at J, with 9 bases in the middle. The CDR3 DNA sequence: TGTGCCAGCAGCTTATCGGACACGTATGGCTACACCTTC. Translation: CASSLSDTYGYTF.